One and the same sample provided the 21 T cell receptor beta chains below, sequenced in a study of molecular identifiers for immune sequencing clone quantification. One entry per CDR3 protein, called by TCRdb with MiXCR from the PCR reads. The sample has about half a million distinct CDR3 sequences; approximately 25% are singletons. The sequencing sample was made of naive CD8+ T cells from blood, with Jurkat cell RNA spiked in. The subset: FACS-sorted CD8+CD4-CCR7+CD45RA+ naive T cells. These receptors were obtained from a human donor in good health. Some libraries in this study had Jurkat cell RNA spiked in.

This clonotype was counted between two and nine times. V gene TRBV4-3 combines with J gene TRBJ2-2; perhaps TRBD1 as D (5 bases). Deletions cut 0 bases from V and 5 bases from J, with 16 bases between. The CDR3 is 17 residues long. The germline gives CDR1 LGHNA, CDR2 YSLEER. The CDR3 bases are TGCGCCAGCAGCCAAGATCCGGCCAGGGCAGGGACCGGGGAGCTGTTTTTT. As protein: CASSQDPARAGTGELFF.

As to this clonotype: The conserved phenylalanine or tryptophan normally closing the CDR3 is absent here, so this likely arose from a read error. The V gene is TRBV11-2, the J gene TRBJ1-1; D is undetermined. Germline V gene data show CDR1 as SGHAT and CDR2 as FQNNGV. The CDR3 is made up of 13 amino acids. Deletions cut 0 bases from V and 4 bases from J, with 6 bases between. The CDR3, as DNA: TGTGCCAGCAGCTTAGAGGGAGGCACTGAAGCTTTCTCT. Its protein is CASSLEGGTEAFS.

The chain has TRBV11-2 and TRBJ2-5; D is ambiguous. Germline V gives CDR1 SGHAT, CDR2 FQNNGV. The length of the CDR3 is 13 residues. The ends were cut back, 1 base at V and 5 bases at J, with 8 bases in the middle. The CDR3 bases are TGTGCCAGCAGCTTAGGGACGGGTGAGACCCAGTACTTC. As protein: CASSLGTGETQYF.

Ten or more counts support this clonotype. The chain couples TRBV28 to TRBJ2-5; 13 positions agree with TRBD2. The germline gives CDR1 MDHEN, CDR2 SYDVKM. The CDR3 has 17 residues. V trimming: 4 bases; J trimming: 4 bases; junction bases outside the gene matches: 9. DNA of the CDR3: TGTGCCAGCAGTTCCGGACTAGCGGGAGAGCTCGGAGAGACCCAGTACTTC. Residues: CASSSGLAGELGETQYF.

This clonotype was counted many times. The chain joins TRBV29-1 to TRBJ2-2, with D unresolved. The germline V and J ends were trimmed by 6 bases and 6 bases, with 11 bases remaining between them. The CDR3 is 12 amino acids. Germline CDR1 reads SQVTM; CDR2 reads ANQGSEA. For the CDR3, the DNA is TGCAGCGTAAGAGGCCAACCCGGGGAGCTGTTTTTT. It codes for CSVRGQPGELFF.

This clonotype was counted at least ten times. The rearrangement joins TRBV30 to TRBJ1-1; 7 bases line up with TRBD1. Germline V CDR1 and CDR2: GTSNPN, SVGIG (reference sequence). This CDR3 spans 15 amino acids. V lost 3 bases to trimming and J lost 5 bases; unmatched junction nucleotides: 12. DNA of the CDR3: TGTGCCTGGAGCCTTGCTATACAGGGGACGACTGAAGCTTTCTTT. Protein sequence: CAWSLAIQGTTEAFF.

A note on this clonotype: A clone one base away is much larger, so this may be a read error. This chain connects TRBV14 to TRBJ2-3; tentatively, D is TRBD1 (5 bases). This CDR3 has 15 residues. Germline V lookup: CDR1 SGHDN, CDR2 FVKESK. The CDR3 here is CARSQVSGHTDTQYF. The DNA for the CDR3 is TGTGCCAGAAGCCAAGTTAGTGGACACACAGATACGCAGTATTTT.

The chain carries TRBV11-2 and TRBJ2-5; maybe TRBD1 (5 bases). V was clipped by 4 bases and J by 2 bases, with 14 bases between them. Germline V gene sequence: CDR1 SGHAT, CDR2 FQNNGV. There are 15 residues in the CDR3. The CDR3 coding sequence is TGTGCCAGCAGCTACGAATACTCAGGGCAAGAGACCCAGTACTTC. Its protein is CASSYEYSGQETQYF.

Concerning this clonotype itself: The CDR3 carries no conserved terminal phenylalanine or tryptophan, so it likely arises from a read error. CDR3 coding DNA: TGCAGTGCTAGAGAGTGGCGGGAGGGCCGTTTAGACGAGCAGTACCTC. This encodes CSAREWREGRLDEQYL. This sequence joins TRBV20-1 and TRBJ2-7, with 9 bases matching TRBD2. The CDR3 has 16 residues. Per the germline V gene, CDR1 is DFQATT and CDR2 is SNEGSKA (reference sequence). V shed 0 bases and J 5 bases; nucleotides not matched to a gene: 11.

Concerning this clonotype itself: A much larger clone is a single base away; this may be a read error. J is TRBJ2-7 and V is TRBV4-3, with D hard to call. Trimming shortened V by 4 bases and J by 4 bases, and 11 bases separated the two germline ends. The length of the CDR3 is 13 residues. The germline V gene encodes CDR1 LGHNA and CDR2 YSLEER. Written as DNA, the CDR3 is TGCGCCAGCAGCCGAGGTCATGGGTACGAGCAGTACTTC. Its protein product is CASSRGHGYEQYF.

This clonotype was recorded many times. The rearrangement uses TRBV14 and TRBJ1-1, with TRBD1 identical over 10 bases. The CDR3 loop spans 18 amino acids. CDR1 and CDR2 (germline): SGHDN, FVKESK. Germline trimming cut 0 bases from V and 0 bases from J; bases unmatched to any gene: 7. CDR3 sequence: CASSQDPRDRGLNTEAFF. The CDR3 DNA is TGTGCCAGCAGCCAAGATCCCCGGGACAGGGGATTGAACACTGAAGCTTTCTTT.

The chain employs TRBV4-1 and TRBJ1-4, with a tentative D call TRBD1 (5 bases). CDR1 is MGHRA, CDR2 YSYEKL, per germline. Trimming removed 1 base at V and 5 bases at J, with 11 bases between. The CDR3 covers 15 residues. CDR3 sequence (DNA): TGCGCCAGCAGCCAAGTTCAGGGTCAAAATGAAAAACTGTTTTTT. Its translation is CASSQVQGQNEKLFF.

V is TRBV18 and J is TRBJ2-7, with D uncertain. CDR3 length equals 16 residues. Trimming took off 0 bases at V and 2 bases at J, with 14 bases between the two ends. Per germline, CDR1 KGHSH and CDR2 LQKENI. The CDR3 loop is CASSPPSYSPTYEQYF. As DNA, the CDR3 is TGTGCCAGCTCACCACCGAGTTATTCACCTACCTACGAGCAGTACTTC.

On this clonotype itself: A much larger clone lies one base from this, so it may be a read error. This chain links TRBV20-1 with TRBJ2-1, with D tentatively TRBD2 (5 bases). The CDR3 has 13 amino acids. Germline V gives CDR1 DFQATT, CDR2 SNEGSKA (reference sequence). The CDR3 bases are TGCAGTGTTAAGCGGTCCTCCCACAATGAGCAGTTCTTC. This codes for CSVKRSSHNEQFF.

The genes are TRBV9 and TRBJ1-1, with a possible D match to TRBD1 (5 bases). The germline V and J ends were trimmed by 0 bases and 1 base, with 16 bases remaining between them. Germline CDR1 and CDR2: SGDLS and YYNGEE. CDR3 length: 17 amino acids. Here the CDR3 DNA reads TGTGCCAGCAGCGTAGGAGGAGGTTATGGGGCGAACACTGAAGCTTTCTTT. Translating it yields CASSVGGGYGANTEAFF. Full variable domain (rest looked up from reference TRBV9 and TRBJ1-1): DSGVTQTPKHLITATGQRVTLRCSPRSGDLSVYWYQQSLDQGLQFLIQYYNGEERAKGNILERFSAQQFPDLHSELNLSSLELGDSALYFCASSVGGGYGANTEAFFGQGTRLTVV.

The chain uses TRBV6-5 and TRBJ2-2; 7 bases align to TRBD1. The CDR3 is 14 amino acids. Germline CDR1 is MNHEY and CDR2 is SVGAGI. V lost 6 bases and J lost 4; bases outside the gene matches: 5. The CDR3 DNA reads as TGTGCCAGCAGCCCCACAGGGGTCACCGGGGAGCTGTTTTTT. This gives the protein CASSPTGVTGELFF.

There are many counts of this clonotype. As DNA, the CDR3 is TGTGCCAGCAGCTTTGTCTCCCCCTCCCCCGAGCAGTACTTC. As protein: CASSFVSPSPEQYF. The chain carries TRBV7-9 and TRBJ2-7, with D uncertain. The V gene's germline CDR1 is SEHNR and CDR2 FQNEAQ (reference sequence). The CDR3 covers 14 residues. Trimming left V 3 bases short and J 6 bases short, with 15 bases between.

A few counts support this clonotype. This chain links TRBV7-9 with TRBJ2-7; D is possibly TRBD1 (5 bases). Germline V lookup: CDR1 SEHNR, CDR2 FQNEAQ (reference sequence). The CDR3 covers 16 residues. The ends were cut back, 5 bases at V and 4 bases at J, with 21 bases in the middle. Here the CDR3 reads CASSRTDSARAYEQYF. DNA for the CDR3: TGTGCCAGCAGCCGCACTGACAGCGCGAGAGCGTACGAGCAGTACTTC. The full variable domain, rest sourced from reference TRBV7-9 and TRBJ2-7, is DTGVSQNPRHKITKRGQNVTFRCDPISEHNRLYWYRQTLGQGPEFLTYFQNEAQLEKSRLLSDRFSAERPKGSFSTLEIQRTEQGDSAMYLCASSRTDSARAYEQYFGPGTRLTVT.

The sample holds many counts of this clonotype. This chain uses TRBV25-1 with TRBJ2-2; TRBD2 aligns across 11 bases. Germline V lookup: CDR1 MGHDK, CDR2 SYGVNS. The CDR3 runs to 20 residues. V was pared by 2 bases and J by 0 bases, with 11 bases of the junction left unmatched. CDR3 sequence reads: CASSEAEFGLAGTNTGELFF. CDR3 nucleotide sequence: TGTGCCAGCAGTGAAGCGGAGTTCGGACTAGCGGGTACGAACACCGGGGAGCTGTTTTTT.

CDR3: CASSQGSASSYEQYF. CDR3 DNA: TGCGCCAGCAGCCAAGGAAGTGCGTCCTCCTACGAGCAGTACTTC. The rearrangement links TRBV4-1 to TRBJ2-7, with D hard to call. In germline, CDR1 is MGHRA, CDR2 YSYEKL. The CDR3 sequence is 15 residues long. V shed 1 base and J shed 0 bases, with 10 bases lying between them.

This clonotype was observed many times. The chain combines TRBV25-1 with TRBJ2-2; D unresolved. Germline assignment: CDR1 MGHDK and CDR2 SYGVNS. With 7 bases removed from V and 2 bases from J, the gap between germline ends came to 8 bases. This CDR3 has 13 residues. The CDR3 loop is CASKWSNTGELFF. DNA for the CDR3: TGTGCCAGCAAGTGGTCAAACACCGGGGAGCTGTTTTTT.